These 5 T cell receptor beta chains share one sample of origin, sequenced in a study of cytomegalovirus exposure and HLA in healthy donors. PCR primers comprised 60 Vbeta and 13 Jbeta primers. Method: immunoSEQ multiplex PCR; TCRdb's copy keeps in-frame clones and lacks some. The sample yields 120,000 or so clones, 70% to 85% seen once. The material sequenced was PBMCs. The origin of the receptors is a woman between 50 and 59 years old in good health and CMV-seronegative.

This chain connects TRBV2 to TRBJ2-4, with D perhaps TRBD2 (6 bases). With 6 bases removed from V and 6 bases from J, the gap between germline ends came to 9 bases. The germline V gene has CDR1 SNHLY and CDR2 FYNNEI. The CDR3 covers 12 residues. For the CDR3, the DNA is TGTGCCAGCAGACTAGCCCCAAACATTCAGTACTTC. Translation: CASRLAPNIQYF.

This chain joins TRBV6-4 and TRBJ1-4; 7 bases match TRBD1. With V trimmed by 7 bases and J by 4 bases, 9 bases remained unmatched. Germline CDR1 is MRHNA and CDR2 is SNTAGT. The CDR3 totals 15 residues. CDR3 sequence (DNA): TGTGCCAGCACCAATCTGGGACAGCATAATGAAAAACTGTTTTTT. Protein product: CASTNLGQHNEKLFF.

The rearrangement links TRBV5-4 to TRBJ1-4; 9 positions agree with TRBD1. This CDR3 has 16 amino acids. Germline CDR1 and CDR2: SGHNT and YYREEE (reference sequence). V shed 4 bases, J shed 6 bases, and the junction held 10 bases outside the gene matches. CDR3 sequence: CASSRTGGGVDEKLFF. CDR3 nucleotides: TGTGCCAGCAGCCGAACAGGGGGCGGGGTGGATGAAAAACTGTTTTTT. Full variable domain (outside the CDR3, taken from reference TRBV5-4 and TRBJ1-4): ETGVTQSPTHLIKTRGQQVTLRCSSQSGHNTVSWYQQALGQGPQFIFQYYREEENGRGNFPPRFSGLQFPNYSSELNVNALELDDSALYLCASSRTGGGVDEKLFFGSGTQLSVL.

The V and J genes are TRBV28 and TRBJ2-1; TRBD2 matches at 7 bases. The J segment lost 0 bases and the V segment lost 6 bases, leaving 5 bases of the junction unmatched. Germline loops: CDR1 MDHEN, CDR2 SYDVKM. The CDR3 length is 15 residues. This CDR3 reads CASRTLADSYNEQFF. CDR3 DNA: TGTGCCAGCAGGACGCTAGCGGACTCCTACAATGAGCAGTTCTTC.

The chain combines TRBV19 with TRBJ2-2, with D possibly being TRBD2 (7 bases). The ends were cut back, 2 bases at V and 6 bases at J, with 10 bases in the middle. The V gene's germline CDR1 is LNHDA and CDR2 SQIVND (reference sequence). This CDR3 is 14 amino acids long. The CDR3 DNA sequence: TGTGCCAGTAGTATATTGGGGGGGCCCGGGGAGCTGTTTTTT. This encodes CASSILGGPGELFF.